A single sample is the source of the 14 T cell receptor beta chains below, sequenced in a study of sequential checkpoint blockade in melanoma. The sample's treatment: randomized to nivolumab then ipilimumab (arm A) or the reverse (arm B). Measured with immunoSEQ multiplex PCR; TCRdb has only the in-frame clones, and not every one. The data contain thousands of clones, around a fifth of them singletons. Sample: tumor tissue (inferred from file names), taken from a patient given nivolumab and ipilimumab in sequence. These receptors all stem from a human donor with melanoma.

This rearrangement joins TRBV14 to TRBJ2-7; tentatively, D is TRBD2 (5 bases). The CDR3 contains 14 residues. Looked up from germline, CDR1 is SGHDN and CDR2 is FVKESK. With 6 bases removed from V and 4 bases from J, the gap between germline ends came to 16 bases. CDR3 in amino acids: CASSQRKVFYEQYF. Written as DNA, the CDR3 is TGTGCCAGCAGTCAGCGGAAGGTTTTTTACGAGCAGTACTTC.

This sequence joins TRBV19 and TRBJ2-1; no firm D call. This CDR3 has 11 amino acids. V lost 5 bases to trimming and J lost 7 bases, with 6 bases between them. The V gene's germline CDR1 is LNHDA and CDR2 SQIVND (reference sequence). The CDR3: CASSLLNEQFF. The CDR3 DNA follows: TGTGCCAGTAGTCTGTTAAATGAGCAGTTCTTC. Combining the CDR3 with reference TRBV19 and TRBJ2-1 gives the whole variable domain DGGITQSPKYLFRKEGQNVTLSCEQNLNHDAMYWYRQDPGQGLRLIYYSQIVNDFQKGDIAEGYSVSREKKESFPLTVTSAQKNPTAFYLCASSLLNEQFFGPGTRLTVL.

This clone was seen a handful of times. The chain uses TRBV23-1 and TRBJ2-1; 13 bases are shared with TRBD2. TRBV23-1 has ORF status, its function being uncertain. The CDR3 extends over 14 amino acids. With 7 bases clipped from V and 5 bases from J, the junction kept 2 bases outside the gene matches. The CDR3 spells CASMGTSGNNEQFF. CDR3 DNA: TGCGCCAGCATGGGGACTAGCGGGAACAATGAGCAGTTCTTC.

This clone occurred many times. The V call is TRBV11-3, the J call TRBJ1-5; tentatively, D is TRBD1 (5 bases). The V gene lost 0 bases and the J gene lost 7 bases, with 16 bases spanning the gap. Germline V gene sequence: CDR1 SGHNT, CDR2 YENEEA. The CDR3 covers 16 residues. The CDR3, as DNA: TGTGCCAGCAGCTTAGATGGGGTGGGGGGGAACCAGCCCCAGCATTTT. Translating gives CASSLDGVGGNQPQHF.

In nucleotides, the CDR3 is TGCAGCGTGCCCCCCACAGGGCCCTATGGCTACACCTTC. Amino acids: CSVPPTGPYGYTF. The chain joins TRBV29-1 to TRBJ1-2; TRBD1 might be the D (6 bases). V was trimmed by 6 bases and J by 4 bases, leaving 15 bases between them. The germline CDR1 and CDR2 sequences are SQVTM and ANQGSEA. This CDR3 contains 13 residues.

The chain combines TRBV30 with TRBJ2-2; D is unresolved. Germline-derived CDR1 and CDR2 are GTSNPN and SVGIG (reference sequence). V was clipped by 3 bases and J by 4 bases, with 3 bases between them. This CDR3 region has 11 residues. The CDR3 region is CAWRRTGELFF. The CDR3 coding sequence is TGTGCCTGGAGGCGCACCGGGGAGCTGTTTTTT.

This chain connects TRBV9 to TRBJ2-1; D gene unclear. V dropped 4 bases and J dropped 5 bases, with 10 bases sitting between them. The CDR3 is made up of 13 amino acids. CDR1 and CDR2 (germline): SGDLS, YYNGEE. In DNA form, the CDR3 reads TGTGCCAGCAGCTTAGTAGGAAACAATGAGCAGTTCTTC. Its protein product is CASSLVGNNEQFF.

In this sample, this clone turned up a few times. The V and J genes are TRBV30 and TRBJ2-7; 7 nucleotides align to TRBD1. Germline V CDR1 and CDR2: GTSNPN, SVGIG (reference sequence). The CDR3 runs 14 residues. V shed 1 base, J shed 2 bases, and the junction held 5 bases outside the gene matches. The CDR3 coding sequence is TGTGCCTGGAGTGCTCTCGGGACAGCCTACGAGCAGTACTTC. It specifies CAWSALGTAYEQYF.

This clone was observed a handful of times. CDR3 DNA: TGCAGCGTTGGAGCAGCTAATCAGCCCCAGCATTTT. Its translation: CSVGAANQPQHF. V is TRBV29-1 and J is TRBJ1-5; D not certain. Per germline, CDR1 SQVTM and CDR2 ANQGSEA. V gave up 4 bases and J gave up 4 bases, with 8 bases separating them. This CDR3 contains 12 residues.

V is TRBV19 and J is TRBJ1-4, with 7 positions matching TRBD1. The V segment lost 6 bases and the J segment 6 bases; nucleotides outside the gene matches: 13. This CDR3 spans 16 amino acids. The germline V gene has CDR1 LNHDA and CDR2 SQIVND (reference sequence). The CDR3 DNA reads as TGTGCCAGTAGCCCATACGACAGGGCGAAATATGAAAAACTGTTTTTT. Translation: CASSPYDRAKYEKLFF.

This clone was picked up a small number of times. The rearrangement joins TRBV5-1 to TRBJ2-1; 7 bases agree with TRBD2. The germline V gene has CDR1 SGHRS and CDR2 YFSETQ. This CDR3 has 15 residues. V was clipped by 0 bases and J by 3 bases; unmatched bases: 3. The CDR3 sequence: CASSLEGRGYNEQFF. CDR3 in DNA: TGCGCCAGCAGCTTGGAGGGGAGGGGCTACAATGAGCAGTTCTTC.

The genes are TRBV6-8 and TRBJ2-2; possibly TRBD2 for D (6 bases). The CDR3 runs 16 residues. The V gene's germline CDR1 is MNHGY and CDR2 SAAAGT. Trimming took 6 bases from V and 0 from J, leaving 14 bases between them. The CDR3 loop is CASRPRVAANTGELFF. The CDR3 region has the DNA TGTGCCAGCAGACCAAGAGTAGCGGCGAACACCGGGGAGCTGTTTTTT.

This clone showed up just a few times. The V and J genes are TRBV5-1 and TRBJ2-2; D unclear. This CDR3 has 14 amino acids. CDR1 and CDR2 (germline): SGHRS, YFSETQ. The V gene lost 10 bases and the J gene lost 1 base, with 14 bases spanning the gap. For the CDR3, the DNA is TGCGCCGGAAGGCGCAGAGAGAACACCGGGGAGCTGTTTTTT. Protein product: CAGRRRENTGELFF.

The chain carries TRBV11-3 and TRBJ2-7, with 10 bases identical to TRBD2. The CDR3 has 15 residues. Germline V gene sequence: CDR1 SGHNT, CDR2 YENEEA. V shed 5 bases, J shed 2 bases, and the junction held 6 bases outside the gene matches. The DNA of the CDR3 is TGTGCCAGCAGCCGGGGTCTAGCGGGAGCCTACGAGCAGTACTTC. Residues: CASSRGLAGAYEQYF.